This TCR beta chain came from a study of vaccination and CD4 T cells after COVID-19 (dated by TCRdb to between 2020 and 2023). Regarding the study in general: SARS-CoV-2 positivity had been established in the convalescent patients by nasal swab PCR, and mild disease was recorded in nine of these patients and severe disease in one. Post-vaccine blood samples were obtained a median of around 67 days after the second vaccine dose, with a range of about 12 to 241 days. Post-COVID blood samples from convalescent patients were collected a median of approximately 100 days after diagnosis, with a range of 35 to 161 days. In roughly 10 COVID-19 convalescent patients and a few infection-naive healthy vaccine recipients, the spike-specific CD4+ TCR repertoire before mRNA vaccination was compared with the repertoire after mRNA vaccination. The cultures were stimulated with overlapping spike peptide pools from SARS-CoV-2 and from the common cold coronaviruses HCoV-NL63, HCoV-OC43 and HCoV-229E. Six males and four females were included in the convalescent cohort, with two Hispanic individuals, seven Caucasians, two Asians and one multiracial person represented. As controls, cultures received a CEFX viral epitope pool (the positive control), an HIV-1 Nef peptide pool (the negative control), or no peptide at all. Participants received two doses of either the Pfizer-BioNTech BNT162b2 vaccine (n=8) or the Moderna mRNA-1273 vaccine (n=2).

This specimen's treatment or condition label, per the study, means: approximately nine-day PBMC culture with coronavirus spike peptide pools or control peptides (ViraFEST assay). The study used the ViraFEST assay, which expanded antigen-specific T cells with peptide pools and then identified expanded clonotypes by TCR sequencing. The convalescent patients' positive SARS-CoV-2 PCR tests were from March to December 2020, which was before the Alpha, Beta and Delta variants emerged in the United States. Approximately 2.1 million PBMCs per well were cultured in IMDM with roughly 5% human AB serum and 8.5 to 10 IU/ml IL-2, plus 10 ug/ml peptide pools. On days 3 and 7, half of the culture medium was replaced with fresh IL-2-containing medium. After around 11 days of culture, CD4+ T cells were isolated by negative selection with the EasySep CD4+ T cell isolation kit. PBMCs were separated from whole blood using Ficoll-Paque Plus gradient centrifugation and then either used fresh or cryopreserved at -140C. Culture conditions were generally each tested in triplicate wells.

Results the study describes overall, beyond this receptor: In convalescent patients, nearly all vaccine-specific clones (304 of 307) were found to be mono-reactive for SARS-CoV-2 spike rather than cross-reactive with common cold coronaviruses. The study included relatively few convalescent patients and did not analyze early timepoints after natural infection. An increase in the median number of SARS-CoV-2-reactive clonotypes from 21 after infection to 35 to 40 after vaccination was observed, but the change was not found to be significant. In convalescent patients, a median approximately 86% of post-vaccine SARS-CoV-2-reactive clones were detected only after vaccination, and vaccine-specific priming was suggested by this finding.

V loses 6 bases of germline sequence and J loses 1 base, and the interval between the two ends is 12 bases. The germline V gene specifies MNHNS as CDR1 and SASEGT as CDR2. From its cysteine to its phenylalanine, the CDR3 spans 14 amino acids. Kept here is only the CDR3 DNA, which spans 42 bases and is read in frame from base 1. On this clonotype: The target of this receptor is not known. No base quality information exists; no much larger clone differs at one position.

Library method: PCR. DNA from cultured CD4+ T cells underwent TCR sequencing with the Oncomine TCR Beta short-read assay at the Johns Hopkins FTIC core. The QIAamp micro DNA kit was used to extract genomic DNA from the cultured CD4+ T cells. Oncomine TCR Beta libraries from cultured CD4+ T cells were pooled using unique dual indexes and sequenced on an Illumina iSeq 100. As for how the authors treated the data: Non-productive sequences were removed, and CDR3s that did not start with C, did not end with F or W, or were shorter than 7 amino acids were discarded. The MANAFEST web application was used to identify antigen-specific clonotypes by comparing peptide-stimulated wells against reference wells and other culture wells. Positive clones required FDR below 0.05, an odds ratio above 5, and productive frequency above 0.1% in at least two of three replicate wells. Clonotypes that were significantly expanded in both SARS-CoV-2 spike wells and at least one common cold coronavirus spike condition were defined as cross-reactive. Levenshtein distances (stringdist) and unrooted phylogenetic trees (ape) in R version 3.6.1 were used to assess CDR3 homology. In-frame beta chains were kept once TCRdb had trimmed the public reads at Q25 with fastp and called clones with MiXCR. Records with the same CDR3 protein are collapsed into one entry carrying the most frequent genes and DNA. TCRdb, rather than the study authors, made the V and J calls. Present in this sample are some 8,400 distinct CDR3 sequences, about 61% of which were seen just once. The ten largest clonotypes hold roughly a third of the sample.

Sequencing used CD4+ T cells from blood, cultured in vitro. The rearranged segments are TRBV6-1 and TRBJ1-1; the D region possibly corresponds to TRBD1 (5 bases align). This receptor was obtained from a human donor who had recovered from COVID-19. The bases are TGTGCCAGCAGCTTGGACATGGGGAACACTGAAGCTTTCTTT. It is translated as CASSLDMGNTEAFF.